This T cell receptor (beta chain) was obtained from a study of CD8 T cells in Susac syndrome. In the study overall: When their blood was taken, patients with Susac syndrome were therapy-naive, taking corticosteroids, or taking intravenous immunoglobulin alone.

From blood CD8+ and CD4+ T cells, the TCR beta chain was sequenced. Susac syndrome patients met recently defined diagnostic criteria for definite or probable disease. Negative isolation yielded CD8+ and CD4+ T cells; FACS enriched TEMRA cells. RNA amounts of roughly 0.45 to 1 ug underwent reverse transcription with random hexamers. TCRdb used MiXCR to reprocess the immunoSEQ multiplex PCR reads, holding one entry per CDR3 protein. The data show some 180,000 distinct CDR3 sequences, 90% to 95% seen once. The CDR3 has 15 residues. The germline gives CDR1 MNHNS, CDR2 SASEGT. Trimming left V 3 bases short and J 2 bases short, with 14 bases between.

The chain joins TRBV6-1 to TRBJ2-7, with D possibly being TRBD2 (6 bases). This clonotype was sampled from a human donor with Susac syndrome. Sequencing input: CD4+ T cells from PBMCs. CDR3 DNA: TGTGCCAGCAGTGACGGGACTTCCCTTGCCTACGAGCAGTACTTC. Translated, it gives CASSDGTSLAYEQYF.